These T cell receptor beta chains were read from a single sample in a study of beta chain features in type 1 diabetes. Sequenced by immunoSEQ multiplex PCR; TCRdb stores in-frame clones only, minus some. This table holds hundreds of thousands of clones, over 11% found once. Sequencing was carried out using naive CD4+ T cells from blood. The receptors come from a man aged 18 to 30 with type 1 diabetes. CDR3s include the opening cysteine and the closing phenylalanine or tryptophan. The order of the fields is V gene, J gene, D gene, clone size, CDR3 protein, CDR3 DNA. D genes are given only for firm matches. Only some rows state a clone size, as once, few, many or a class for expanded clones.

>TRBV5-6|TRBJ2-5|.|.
CASSLMTVQETQYF
TGTGCCAGCAGCTTGATGACAGTCCAAGAGACCCAGTACTTC
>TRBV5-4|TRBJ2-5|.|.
CASSQWETQYF
TGTGCCAGCAGCCAGTGGGAGACCCAGTACTTC
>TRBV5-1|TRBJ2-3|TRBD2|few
CASRSSGSADTQYF
TGCGCCAGCAGGAGTAGCGGGAGCGCAGATACGCAGTATTTT
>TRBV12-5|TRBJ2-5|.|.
CASGHDNQETQYF
TGTGCTAGTGGTCATGACAACCAAGAGACCCAGTACTTC
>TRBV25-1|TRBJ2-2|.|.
CASSDLGQNTGELFF
TGTGCCAGCAGTGATCTGGGTCAGAACACCGGGGAGCTGTTTTTT
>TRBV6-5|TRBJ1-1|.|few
CASSSTANTEAFF
TGTGCCAGCAGTTCGACAGCAAACACTGAAGCTTTCTTT
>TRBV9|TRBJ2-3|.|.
CASSPLGLVTDTQYF
TGTGCCAGCAGCCCGTTGGGGCTAGTCACAGATACGCAGTATTTT
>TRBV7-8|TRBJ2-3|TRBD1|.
CASSSRDRPRSTQYF
TGTGCCAGCAGCTCCCGGGACAGGCCTAGGAGTACGCAGTATTTT
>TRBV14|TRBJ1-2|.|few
CASSQGNYGYTF
TGTGCCAGCAGCCAAGGGAACTATGGCTACACCTTC
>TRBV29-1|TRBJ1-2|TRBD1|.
CSVVRTGGALDGYTF
TGCAGCGTCGTCCGGACAGGGGGCGCCCTGGATGGCTACACCTTC
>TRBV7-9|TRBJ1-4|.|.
CASSSADNEKLFF
TGTGCCAGCAGCTCAGCGGATAATGAAAAACTGTTTTTT
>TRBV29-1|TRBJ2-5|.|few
CSVGRTQETQYF
TGCAGCGTTGGGCGTACCCAAGAGACCCAGTACTTC
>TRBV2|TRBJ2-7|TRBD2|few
CAPVGERGSYEQYF
TGTGCCCCCGTCGGGGAGCGGGGCTCCTACGAGCAGTACTTC
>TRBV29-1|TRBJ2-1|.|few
CSVETQRGNEQFF
TGCAGCGTTGAAACCCAAAGGGGCAATGAGCAGTTCTTC
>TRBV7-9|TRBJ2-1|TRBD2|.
CASSLRGSGRLNEQFF
TGTGCCAGCAGCCTCCGGGGTAGCGGGAGATTGAATGAGCAGTTCTTC
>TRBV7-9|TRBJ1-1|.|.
CASSLPPTDAFF
TGTGCCAGCAGCTTACCTCCTACGGATGCTTTCTTT
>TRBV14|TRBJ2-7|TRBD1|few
CASSRFTGTAYEQYF
TGTGCCAGCAGCCGCTTTACCGGGACAGCCTACGAGCAGTACTTC
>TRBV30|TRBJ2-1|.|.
CAWSVAGPWDEQFF
TGTGCCTGGAGTGTAGCGGGCCCCTGGGATGAGCAGTTCTTC
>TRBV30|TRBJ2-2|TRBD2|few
CALGLAHYLFF
TGTGCCCTCGGACTAGCCCATTACCTGTTTTTT
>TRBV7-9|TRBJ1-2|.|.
CASSPSVYGYTF
TGTGCCAGCAGCCCTAGTGTTTATGGCTACACCTTC
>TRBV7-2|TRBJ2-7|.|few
CASSLTHGDRQYF
TGTGCCAGCAGCTTGACCCATGGGGATAGGCAGTACTTC
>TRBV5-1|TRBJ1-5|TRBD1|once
CASSLTGGNQPQHF
TGCGCCAGCAGCCTAACAGGGGGCAATCAGCCCCAGCATTTT
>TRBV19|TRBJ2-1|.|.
CASSIAVVLYNEQFF
TGTGCCAGTAGTATTGCGGTGGTCCTCTACAATGAGCAGTTCTTC
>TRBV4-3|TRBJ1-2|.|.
CASSPQQDYNYGYTF
TGCGCCAGCAGCCCCCAACAGGACTACAACTATGGCTACACCTTC
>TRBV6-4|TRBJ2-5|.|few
CASSEQEQETQYF
TGTGCCAGCAGTGAACAGGAACAAGAGACCCAGTACTTC
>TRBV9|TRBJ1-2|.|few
CASSVDSGSNNYGYTF
TGTGCCAGCAGCGTAGACTCAGGATCGAATAACTATGGCTACACCTTC
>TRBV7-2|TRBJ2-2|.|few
CASSFRGRANTGELFF
TGTGCCAGCAGCTTCCGAGGACGGGCGAACACCGGGGAGCTGTTTTTT
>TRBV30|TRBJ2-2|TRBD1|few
CAWSFYIQGTGMFTGELFF
TGTGCCTGGAGTTTTTACATACAAGGGACAGGGATGTTCACCGGGGAGCTGTTTTTT
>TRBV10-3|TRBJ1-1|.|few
CAISFRGEAFF
TGTGCCATCAGTTTCAGGGGTGAAGCTTTCTTT
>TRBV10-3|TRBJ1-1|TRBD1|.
CAINDLQGAHGNTEAFF
TGTGCCATCAATGATCTACAGGGGGCCCATGGGAACACTGAAGCTTTCTTT
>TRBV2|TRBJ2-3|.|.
CASSGPEAQYF
TGTGCCAGCAGCGGGCCTGAGGCGCAGTATTTT